Shown below are 22 T cell receptor beta chains from a single sample sequenced in a study of vaccination and CD4 T cells after COVID-19. These receptors' targets are unknown. Scientists ran DNA taken from cultured CD4+ T cells through the Oncomine TCR Beta short-read assay for sequencing. Via MiXCR, TCRdb re-called the PCR reads, giving one row per CDR3 protein. The sample shows roughly 14,000 distinct CDR3 sequences, just under 65% of them seen only once. This sample's treatment: roughly nine-day PBMC culture with coronavirus spike peptide pools or control peptides (ViraFEST assay). Sample: CD4+ T cells from blood, cultured in vitro. The receptor source for this set is a human donor who had recovered from COVID-19.

V gene TRBV7-8 combines with J gene TRBJ2-1; D call uncertain. The germline gives CDR1 SGHVS, CDR2 FQNEAQ. V lost 4 bases to trimming and J lost 7 bases, with 17 bases between them. The CDR3 has 15 residues. The CDR3 DNA is TGTGCCAGCAGCTCCTATAGACTCCCACAAAATGAGCAGTTCTTC. This sequence encodes CASSSYRLPQNEQFF.

This clonotype turned up a few times. This rearrangement joins TRBV24-1 to TRBJ2-1; 15 nucleotides align to TRBD2. The germline gives CDR1 KGHDR, CDR2 SFDVKD. This CDR3 is 19 amino acids long. The J segment lost 4 bases and the V segment lost 7 bases, leaving 13 bases of the junction unmatched. Here the CDR3 DNA reads TGTGCCACCAGCAGAACTTGGACTAGCGGGAGGGCGCATTACAATGAGCAGTTCTTC. Translation: CATSRTWTSGRAHYNEQFF.

This rearrangement joins TRBV20-1 to TRBJ2-1; TRBD2 matches at 7 bases. J was trimmed by 4 bases and V by 3 bases; bases with no gene match: 6. CDR1 and CDR2 from the germline V gene are DFQATT and SNEGSKA (reference sequence). This CDR3 has 14 residues. In DNA, the CDR3 is TGCAGTGCTAGTGTTCAGCGGGGTTACAATGAGCAGTTCTTC. Residues: CSASVQRGYNEQFF.

This clonotype turned up a few times. The chain is built from TRBV5-4 and TRBJ1-5, with no clear D. The ends were cut back, 2 bases at V and 3 bases at J, with 12 bases in the middle. Germline lookup yields CDR1 SGHNT and CDR2 YYREEE (reference sequence). The CDR3 extends over 15 amino acids. The CDR3 region is CASSLGAGHNQPQHF. The CDR3 DNA sequence: TGTGCCAGCAGCTTAGGAGCAGGCCACAATCAGCCCCAGCATTTT.

This clonotype has just one count. This chain uses TRBV2 with TRBJ2-3, with 10 bases identical to TRBD2. Germline V lookup: CDR1 SNHLY, CDR2 FYNNEI. V shed 6 bases, J shed 6 bases, and the junction held 9 bases outside the gene matches. There are 15 residues in the CDR3. The CDR3 region has the DNA TGTGCCAGCAGGCCCGTAACTAGCGGGACTGATACGCAGTATTTT. It specifies CASRPVTSGTDTQYF.

The chain is built from TRBV24-1 and TRBJ2-7; 8 nucleotides agree with TRBD2. CDR1 is KGHDR, CDR2 SFDVKD, per germline. The V segment lost 6 bases and the J segment 3 bases; nucleotides outside the gene matches: 9. The CDR3 has 15 amino acids. The DNA of the CDR3 is TGTGCCACCAGTATGACGGGAGGGAATTTCTACGAGCAGTACTTC. This gives the protein CATSMTGGNFYEQYF.

The chain has TRBV20-1 and TRBJ1-5; the match to TRBD1 covers 7 bases. The V and J ends lost 6 bases and 0 bases, in that order; junction bases with no gene match: 5. The CDR3 consists of 14 residues. Germline lookup yields CDR1 DFQATT and CDR2 SNEGSKA (reference sequence). CDR3 coding DNA: TGCAGTGCCGGGAGACAGGGTAGCAATCAGCCCCAGCATTTT. Its protein product is CSAGRQGSNQPQHF.

The chain joins TRBV18 to TRBJ2-3, with D uncertain. This CDR3 contains 11 residues. V was clipped by 2 bases and J by 6 bases, with 3 bases between them. The germline gives CDR1 KGHSH, CDR2 LQKENI. The CDR3 sequence is CASSPADTQYF. The CDR3 DNA follows: TGTGCCAGCTCACCAGCGGATACGCAGTATTTT.

V is TRBV12-3 or TRBV12-4 and J is TRBJ1-4, with D unclear. The V and J ends lost 6 bases and 4 bases respectively, with 6 bases between them. The CDR3 is 12 residues long. The CDR3 here is CASSAINEKLFF. Here the CDR3 DNA reads TGTGCCAGCAGCGCCATTAATGAAAAACTGTTTTTT.

J is TRBJ2-2 and V is TRBV6-1; no reliable D call. V gave up 10 bases and J gave up 4 bases, with 19 bases separating them. CDR1 MNHNS and CDR2 SASEGT come from the germline V gene. The CDR3 loop spans 15 amino acids. CDR3 sequence reads: CATRILTLGTGELFF. For the CDR3, the DNA is TGTGCCACCCGGATACTGACCCTCGGCACCGGGGAGCTGTTTTTT.

This clonotype ranks as medium-sized (0.01 to 0.1%). The junction shows a germline mismatch at one end, possibly a read error. The CDR3 nucleotides read TGTGCCTGGAGTGTAAGGGGACAGGGGGCGAATTTT. Translated: CAWSVRGQGANF. The V call is TRBV30, the J call TRBJ2-3; 12 bases fit TRBD1. CDR3 length: 12 residues. The V gene's germline CDR1 is GTSNPN and CDR2 SVGIG (reference sequence).

This chain connects TRBV20-1 to TRBJ2-3; 7 nucleotides agree with TRBD2. Unmatched junction bases numbered 5, after V lost 0 bases and J lost 5 bases. This CDR3 spans 14 amino acids. Germline lookup yields CDR1 DFQATT and CDR2 SNEGSKA (reference sequence). In nucleotides, the CDR3 is TGCAGTGCTAGAGACTGGCGGGAGCTAGATACGCAGTATTTT. Translation: CSARDWRELDTQYF.

V usage is TRBV28 and J usage is TRBJ1-5; D is uncertain. The length of the CDR3 is 13 residues. V was cut by 6 bases and J by 5 bases, with 11 bases left in between. The germline gives CDR1 MDHEN, CDR2 SYDVKM. CDR3: CASRIEGYQPQHF. The CDR3, as DNA: TGTGCCAGCAGGATTGAAGGTTATCAGCCCCAGCATTTT.

This clonotype was counted only a few times. The chain couples TRBV11-2 to TRBJ1-6; TRBD1 might be the D (6 bases). The CDR3 has 14 amino acids. Germline CDR1 reads SGHAT; CDR2 reads FQNNGV. V shed 2 bases and J shed 8 bases, with 10 bases lying between them. The chain's CDR3 is CASSLRGGDSPLHF. CDR3 coding DNA: TGTGCCAGCAGCTTACGTGGGGGCGATTCACCCCTCCACTTT.

The J gene is TRBJ2-7, the V gene TRBV9, with 10 nucleotides matching TRBD1. The V and J ends lost 4 bases and 5 bases, in that order; junction bases with no gene match: 3. This CDR3 has 13 amino acids. CDR1 and CDR2 (germline): SGDLS, YYNGEE. The CDR3 bases are TGTGCCAGCAGCCGACAGGGGGCGGACGAGCAGTACTTC. Residues: CASSRQGADEQYF. The full variable domain, in which reference TRBV9 and TRBJ2-7 provide the parts outside the CDR3, is DSGVTQTPKHLITATGQRVTLRCSPRSGDLSVYWYQQSLDQGLQFLIQYYNGEERAKGNILERFSAQQFPDLHSELNLSSLELGDSALYFCASSRQGADEQYFGPGTRLTVT.

This rearrangement joins TRBV7-9 to TRBJ1-5; 10 bases agree with TRBD1. Germline V CDR1 and CDR2: SEHNR, FQNEAQ (reference sequence). The CDR3 is made up of 24 amino acids. The V and J ends lost 2 bases and 2 bases, in that order; junction bases with no gene match: 27. This chain's CDR3 is CASSLSYFGARQGASRYGNQPQHF. CDR3 DNA sequence: TGTGCCAGCAGCTTATCTTACTTTGGGGCTAGACAGGGGGCGTCGAGGTATGGCAATCAGCCCCAGCATTTT.

The chain carries TRBV4-1 and TRBJ1-5; D is unresolved. This CDR3 has 17 residues. V lost 1 base and J lost 5, with 18 bases in between. Germline V gene lookup returns CDR1 MGHRA and CDR2 YSYEKL. Here the CDR3 DNA reads TGCGCCAGCAGCCAAGGCCGTGGAACAGCCGCGTATCAGCCCCAGCATTTT. The encoded protein is CASSQGRGTAAYQPQHF.

CDR3 protein: CASIAGRAYNEQFF. CDR3 in DNA: TGTGCCAGCATAGCAGGTCGCGCCTACAATGAGCAGTTCTTC. The chain uses TRBV28 and TRBJ2-1; no definite D call. The V end lost 7 bases, the J end lost 2 bases, and 12 bases lay between the germline ends. There are 14 residues in the CDR3. Germline-derived CDR1 and CDR2 are MDHEN and SYDVKM.

Here the CDR3 reads CASSYGQAYGYTF. The CDR3 DNA reads as TGTGCCAGCAGTTATGGGCAGGCCTATGGCTACACCTTC. The chain couples TRBV6-5 to TRBJ1-2, with no clear D. The germline gives CDR1 MNHEY, CDR2 SVGAGI. Trimming removed 3 bases at V and 4 bases at J, with 9 bases between. The CDR3 is 13 residues long.

The V call is TRBV7-6, the J call TRBJ2-7; D uncertain. The V and J ends lost 2 bases and 4 bases respectively, with 12 bases between them. Germline loops: CDR1 SGHVS, CDR2 FNYEAQ. The CDR3 is made up of 14 amino acids. CDR3 residues: CASSLFGDPYEQYF. CDR3 bases: TGTGCCAGCAGCTTATTCGGTGACCCTTACGAGCAGTACTTC.

The V and J genes are TRBV27 and TRBJ1-2; 7 bases agree with TRBD1. This CDR3 has 14 residues. From germline, CDR1 is MNHEY and CDR2 SMNVEV (reference sequence). With 6 bases clipped from V and 7 bases from J, the junction kept 11 bases outside the gene matches. The CDR3 sequence is CASRYGGGGSGYTF. The CDR3 bases are TGTGCCAGCAGGTACGGAGGGGGCGGGAGTGGCTACACCTTC.

This clonotype was counted once. The chain carries TRBV30 and TRBJ2-1; no firm D call. CDR3 size: 12 residues. Germline CDR1 and CDR2: GTSNPN and SVGIG (reference sequence). Trimming stripped 5 bases from V and 7 bases from J, with 12 bases between. This CDR3 is CAWGELGNEQFF. The DNA for the CDR3 is TGTGCCTGGGGGGAACTGGGAAATGAGCAGTTCTTC.